This note documents a single T cell receptor (beta chain) sequence. What it binds is unknown. From the 5' RACE reads, TCRdb called clonotypes with MiXCR, one entry per CDR3 protein. The sample comprises 15,000 to 20,000 distinct CDR3 sequences, 7% to 8% of which are singletons, and 20% to 25% rests with the top ten. Time point reported: sample taken at primary tumor resection. Tumor, nontumor lung or frozen PBMC supplied whole RNA, sequenced without sorting. The data stem from a study of spatial heterogeneity in lung cancer. Whole-study findings and limits: Tumor T cell coverage was estimated at roughly 7.5% for alpha and more than 11% for beta chains. Mutation tallies in tumors tracked expanded intratumoral alpha and beta TCR counts.

The clonotype originates from a female donor with early-stage non-small cell lung cancer. The source material was lung tumor tissue, sampled at surgery.

CDR3 residues: CASSLTPQQRTVNTEAFF. The DNA for the CDR3 is TGTGCCAGCAGCTTAACTCCACAGCAGCGGACGGTTAACACTGAAGCTTTCTTT. This sequence joins TRBV7-3 and TRBJ1-1; D unclear. The germline CDR1 and CDR2 sequences are SGHTA and FQGTGA. V lost 0 bases and J lost 2, with 19 bases in between. This CDR3 comprises 18 residues.